The subject of this entry is one T cell receptor beta chain. Profiled with immunoSEQ multiplex PCR; TCRdb holds only in-frame clones, not every one. Counted here are 46,000 or so clones, about 88% occurring once; the ten biggest clones make up 0.72%. The record originates from a study of memory CD8 T cells in hepatitis C reinfection. The length of the CDR3 is 15 residues. CDR1 SGDLS and CDR2 YYNGEE come from the germline V gene. J was trimmed by 4 bases and V by 3 bases; bases with no gene match: 9. Time point specified: late/post reinfection, 12 to 24 weeks after detection. The sorted cells went straight to TCR sequencing with no prior in vitro expansion.

This chain links TRBV9 with TRBJ1-1; 7 nucleotides match TRBD1. The TCR originated in a man aged 18-30 years with hepatitis C virus infection. Sequenced: naive CD8+ T cells sorted from blood. CDR3 DNA sequence: TGTGCCAGCAGCGCCGTGGAGGGGGCAACCACTGAAGCTTTCTTT. This sequence encodes CASSAVEGATTEAFF.